A selection of T cell receptor beta chains follows, all from one sample in a study of read filtering for tumor transcriptome and immune sequencing. From the reads, TCRdb called clonotypes with MiXCR, one entry per CDR3 protein. The table lists some 130,000 distinct CDR3 sequences, about 12% of them singletons. Sequencing was carried out using a population of CD138-negative cells sorted from bone marrow. The receptors were gathered from a donor at least 40 years old with multiple myeloma. Each CDR3 is given without its conserved first and last residue.

J gene: TRBJ2-2; V gene: TRBV10-2; CDR3 protein: ASTAGRTGELF
J gene: TRBJ1-4; V gene: TRBV7-2; CDR3 protein: ASSLRANEKLF
J gene: TRBJ1-4; V gene: TRBV5-1; CDR3 protein: ASSLETDSLLIEKLF
J gene: TRBJ2-3; V gene: TRBV29-1; CDR3 protein: SVEKAGGPWSTDTQY
J gene: TRBJ2-1; V gene: TRBV9; CDR3 protein: ASSLGTGVREQF
J gene: TRBJ1-1; V gene: TRBV18; CDR3 protein: ASSPLGFGTEAF
J gene: TRBJ1-1; V gene: TRBV20-1; CDR3 protein: SARAPDSEAF
J gene: TRBJ2-1; V gene: TRBV10-3; CDR3 protein: AISGDISGTYNEQF
J gene: TRBJ2-7; V gene: TRBV5-1; CDR3 protein: ASSFAGTGPSSSSYEQY
J gene: TRBJ2-7; V gene: TRBV6-5; CDR3 protein: ASRTGPGEQY
J gene: TRBJ2-7; V gene: TRBV5-1; CDR3 protein: ASSLRPLAGGRDEQY
J gene: TRBJ2-7; V gene: TRBV20-1; CDR3 protein: SGQADSYEQY
J gene: TRBJ2-7; V gene: TRBV5-1; CDR3 protein: ASSLTSPPYEQY
J gene: TRBJ1-1; V gene: TRBV20-1; CDR3 protein: SARETSAPPEAF
J gene: TRBJ1-1; V gene: TRBV6-6; CDR3 protein: ASSPGDTNTEAF
J gene: TRBJ2-2; V gene: TRBV30; CDR3 protein: AWSGLAGSTGELF
J gene: TRBJ2-4; V gene: TRBV12-3/TRBV12-4; CDR3 protein: ASTGLGTGDVEEYIQY
J gene: TRBJ2-7; V gene: TRBV7-3; CDR3 protein: ASSPGTTCEQY
J gene: TRBJ2-1; V gene: TRBV11-2; CDR3 protein: ASRRGLAAEDNEQF
J gene: TRBJ2-3; V gene: TRBV3-1; CDR3 protein: ASSPASGSADTQY
J gene: TRBJ2-5; V gene: TRBV20-1; CDR3 protein: SARELRNQETQY
J gene: TRBJ2-1; V gene: TRBV29-1; CDR3 protein: SVEDFRSNEQF
J gene: TRBJ2-1; V gene: TRBV4-1; CDR3 protein: ASSQVELHRDEQF